A selection of T cell receptor beta chains follows, all from one sample in a study of blood T cell repertoires in COVID-19. Repertoires were generated with immunoSEQ multiplex PCR, while TCRdb's copy carries only in-frame clones and drops some. The table lists approximately 190,000 clones, 80% to 85% of them singletons. What was sequenced was peripheral blood. These receptors were collected from a human donor in a cohort sampled during active COVID-19. Both conserved end residues are trimmed from each CDR3.

j_call v_call cdr3_aa
TRBJ2-3 TRBV29-1 SVLGVTDTQY
TRBJ2-3 TRBV7-2 ASSHLTSPTDTQY
TRBJ2-1 TRBV3-1/TRBV3-2 ASSQEVQGGEQF
TRBJ2-1 TRBV6-6 ASIAGDRGGYNEQF
TRBJ1-6 TRBV7-8 ASRIPKSPLH
TRBJ1-1 TRBV19 ASSLGGSYPEAF
TRBJ1-2 TRBV5-6 ASSLEPGINYGYT
TRBJ2-5 TRBV7-2 ASSLARGGGEQETQY
TRBJ2-4 TRBV7-8 ASSLVGGVWENIQY
TRBJ1-1 TRBV5-4 ASSYDVTRTEAF
TRBJ1-1 TRBV9 ASSPQIGANTEAF
TRBJ2-5 TRBV5-1 ASSSSLRGQETQY
TRBJ1-2 TRBV11-1 ASSPGPSGDDYT
TRBJ1-1 TRBV7-2 ASSSGGQVMNTEAF
TRBJ2-1 TRBV7-2 ASSLNLYGEQF
TRBJ1-6 TRBV2 ASTTGLGSPLH
TRBJ2-5 TRBV11-2 ASSLGGTGNQETQY
TRBJ1-3 TRBV7-2 ASSITGGSGNTIY
TRBJ1-2 TRBV18 ASSPDFSYGYT
TRBJ1-2 TRBV18 ASSLKPHGGGSNYGYT
TRBJ1-3 TRBV12-5 ASGLVPRNTIY
TRBJ2-2 TRBV2 ATRQGVNTGELF
TRBJ1-4 TRBV19 ASSIARTGNEKLF
TRBJ2-3 TRBV11-3 ASSLQGQLTDTQY
TRBJ2-5 TRBV12-3/TRBV12-4 ASSRQETQY
TRBJ1-1 TRBV3-1/TRBV3-2 ASTGPNTEAF
TRBJ2-1 TRBV24-1 ATSDPGLADYNEQF
TRBJ2-2 TRBV3-1/TRBV3-2 ASSLLAGRNTGELF
TRBJ2-1 TRBV19 ASSIVSGGALSHEQF
TRBJ2-1 TRBV19 ASKKDTGSYNEQF
TRBJ1-2 TRBV3-1/TRBV3-2 ASSTRQGIGYT
TRBJ2-5 TRBV5-1 ASSLVSPETQY
TRBJ2-1 TRBV19 ASSTPGGPSDEQF
TRBJ1-3 TRBV7-2 ASSATRGRVGNTIY
TRBJ2-7 TRBV7-2 ASSLVTGLAVTYEQY
TRBJ1-2 TRBV27 ASSNRRDDGYT
TRBJ1-1 TRBV20-1 SASFGPYTEAF
TRBJ1-1 TRBV7-9 ASSIDRVNTEAF
TRBJ2-1 TRBV30 AWSPRLNEQF
TRBJ1-1 TRBV7-9 ASSPLGPATEAF
TRBJ2-3 TRBV6-5 ATLGVLAIDTQY
TRBJ2-1 TRBV9 ASSVDRLENDEQF
TRBJ2-1 TRBV12-3/TRBV12-4 ASSIPLGTSLF
TRBJ2-5 TRBV10-1 ASSERARARETQY
TRBJ2-3 TRBV6-4 ASSGTSGGLATQY